The present T cell receptor beta chain was sequenced within a study of T-cell reconstitution after alpha-beta-depleted transplantation in children. Regarding the study as a whole: Reported findings indicate that, about two months after transplant, alpha-beta T cells came from several hundred expanded clones, which were derived from non-depleted graft cells. Some patients' high day-60 TCRbeta diversity was traced to surviving recipient T cells and thymic progenitors. When one year had passed after transplant, most T-cell counts and diversity came from newly produced T cells.

The V end lost 4 bases, the J end lost 7 bases, and 12 bases lay between the germline ends. This CDR3 is built from 13 residues. The germline gives CDR1 SGHRS, CDR2 YFSETQ. About this clonotype itself: Its antigen is unidentified.

Library preparation (for TCRbeta) was performed with unique molecular identifiers. One entry per CDR3 protein, called by TCRdb with MiXCR from the PCR reads. The sample contains a few hundred thousand distinct CDR3 sequences, approximately 12% of which appear only once. This chain connects TRBV5-1 to TRBJ2-1, with a tentative D call TRBD2 (5 bases). The origin of this receptor is a male patient between 10 and 17 years old who had a stem cell transplant for acute myeloid leukemia, so the T cells may come from the graft donor. The sample was PBMCs, mostly from graft donor cells, taken 360 days after TCRalphabeta/CD19-depleted stem cell transplant. This chain's CDR3 is CASSGLVANEQFF. Written as DNA, the CDR3 is TGCGCCAGCAGCGGACTTGTCGCAAATGAGCAGTTCTTC.